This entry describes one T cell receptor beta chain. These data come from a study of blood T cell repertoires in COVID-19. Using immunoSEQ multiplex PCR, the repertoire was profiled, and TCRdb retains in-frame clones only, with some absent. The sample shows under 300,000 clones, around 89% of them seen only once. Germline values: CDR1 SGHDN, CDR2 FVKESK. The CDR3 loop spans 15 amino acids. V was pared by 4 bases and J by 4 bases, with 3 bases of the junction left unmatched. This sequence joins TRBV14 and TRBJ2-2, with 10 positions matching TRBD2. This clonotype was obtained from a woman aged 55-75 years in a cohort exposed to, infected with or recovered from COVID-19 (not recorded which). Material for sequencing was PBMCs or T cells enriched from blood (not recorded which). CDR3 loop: CASSRTSGATGELFF. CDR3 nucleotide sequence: TGTGCCAGCAGCCGGACTAGCGGAGCCACCGGGGAGCTGTTTTTT.